A selection of T cell receptor beta chains follows, all from one sample in a study of blood T cells in healthy people across ages. TCRdb called the 5' RACE reads again in MiXCR, with one record for every CDR3 protein. The data hold about 1.8 million distinct CDR3 sequences, with about 49% observed a single time. Sequenced material: blood. The source is a woman aged 35 to 49 in good health. The CDR3 runs from the conserved cysteine through the conserved F or W. A D gene is named only where the DNA matches it firmly. Some rows have no size entry. The others give once, few or many, or a class for an expanded clone.

TRBV5-1	TRBJ2-2	few	NA	CASSRDAANTGELFF	TGCGCCAGCAGTAGGGACGCCGCGAACACCGGGGAGCTGTTTTTT
TRBV10-2	TRBJ2-7	NA	NA	CASSDPTGFTWREQYF	TGCGCCAGCAGTGACCCCACAGGGTTCACATGGCGCGAGCAGTACTTC
TRBV5-1	TRBJ1-2	NA	TRBD1	CASSRGTGANQYGYTF	TGCGCCAGCAGCAGAGGGACAGGGGCGAATCAGTATGGCTACACCTTC
TRBV14	TRBJ2-7	once	TRBD1	CASSATGQGAFYEQYF	TGTGCCAGCAGCGCAACCGGACAGGGGGCGTTCTACGAGCAGTACTTC
TRBV12-3/TRBV12-4	TRBJ1-2	few	TRBD1	CASSLGGQGNGYTF	TGTGCCAGCAGTTTAGGAGGACAGGGGAATGGCTACACCTTC
TRBV2	TRBJ2-5	few	TRBD2	CASSERSLAGAGYQETQYF	TGTGCCAGCAGTGAAAGGTCCCTAGCGGGGGCCGGGTACCAAGAGACCCAGTACTTC
TRBV4-2	TRBJ2-3	NA	NA	CASSRRRTGFFPDTQYF	TGTGCCAGCAGCAGGAGACGGACTGGCTTCTTCCCAGATACGCAGTATTTT
TRBV6-1	TRBJ2-5	NA	NA	CASSETWATRTRETQYF	TGTGCCAGCAGTGAAACTTGGGCCACTCGAACCAGGGAGACCCAGTACTTC
TRBV6-5	TRBJ2-3	NA	TRBD2	CASSQLAAGTDTQYF	TGTGCCAGCAGCCAACTAGCGGCCGGCACAGATACGCAGTATTTT
TRBV7-2	TRBJ2-5	few	NA	CASSLGQTPQETQYF	TGTGCCAGCAGCTTAGGGCAGACCCCCCAAGAGACCCAGTACTTC
TRBV4-1	TRBJ2-1	few	NA	CASSRGFGEQFF	TGCGCCAGCAGCCGGGGATTCGGGGAGCAGTTCTTC
TRBV9	TRBJ1-6	NA	NA	CASSSTGMNSPLHF	TGTGCCAGCAGCTCTACAGGGATGAACTCACCCCTCCACTTT
TRBV6-5	TRBJ2-1	NA	TRBD2	CASLRLAGGSYNEQFF	TGTGCCAGCCTTAGACTAGCGGGGGGCTCCTACAATGAGCAGTTCTTC
TRBV12-3/TRBV12-4	TRBJ2-1	NA	TRBD2	CASSLTSGGTHNEQFF	TGTGCCAGCAGCTTAACTAGCGGGGGGACCCACAATGAGCAGTTCTTC